Below are 19 T cell receptor beta chains sequenced from a single sample in a study of CD8 T cells in Susac syndrome (dated by TCRdb to between 2019 and 2020). The library was built by means of the immunoSEQ multiplex PCR assay. RNA was extracted using the RNeasy kit, and roughly 0.5 to 1 ug of the RNA was reverse transcribed with random hexamers. TCRdb trimmed public reads at Q25 via fastp, called clones via MiXCR and kept in-frame beta chains. Rows are unified per CDR3 protein, each entry keeping the most common DNA and genes. The sample table shows 170,000 or so distinct CDR3 sequences, and approximately 95% are seen once. The ten largest account for about 0.13% of the sample. The specimen was CD4+ T cells from PBMCs. Receptors were obtained from a human donor with Susac syndrome.

V usage is TRBV27 and J usage is TRBJ2-3; D may be TRBD1 (6 bases). Germline assignment: CDR1 MNHEY and CDR2 SMNVEV (reference sequence). The CDR3 spans 14 residues. V was pared by 4 bases and J by 5 bases, with 13 bases between. This CDR3 reads CASSSGVGGDTQYF. The DNA of the CDR3 is TGTGCCAGCAGTTCAGGGGTAGGAGGAGATACGCAGTATTTT.

The chain employs TRBV27 and TRBJ2-7; 9 positions agree with TRBD1. The CDR3 is 15 residues long. Germline assignment: CDR1 MNHEY and CDR2 SMNVEV (reference sequence). The V and J ends lost 5 bases and 2 bases, in that order; junction bases with no gene match: 7. CDR3 sequence: CASSLPGQGPYEQYV. The CDR3, as DNA: TGTGCCAGCAGTCTACCGGGACAGGGACCCTACGAGCAGTACGTC.

This sequence joins TRBV7-9 and TRBJ2-7; perhaps TRBD2 as D (5 bases). CDR3 length: 15 residues. Germline assignment: CDR1 SEHNR and CDR2 FQNEAQ (reference sequence). Trimming removed 1 base at V and 2 bases at J, with 12 bases between. The CDR3 coding sequence is TGTGCCAGCAGCTTAGGCGCTAGCCTCCCCTACGAGCAGTACTTC. This gives the protein CASSLGASLPYEQYF.

Concerning this clonotype: The junction departs from the called germline gene at one end, perhaps through a read error. The J gene is TRBJ2-5, the V gene TRBV7-2, with 7 bases aligning to TRBD1. In germline, CDR1 is SGHTA, CDR2 FQGNSA. This CDR3 region has 13 residues. CDR3 sequence: CASSPVGIQGINF. Written as DNA, the CDR3 is TGTGCCAGCAGCCCGGTTGGTATACAGGGGATCAACTTC.

The chain uses TRBV20-1 and TRBJ2-5; D is ambiguous. Looked up from germline, CDR1 is DFQATT and CDR2 is SNEGSKA (reference sequence). This CDR3 has 13 amino acids. Between the trimmed V and J ends, which lost 1 base and 0 bases, there was a span of 6 bases. The CDR3 DNA is TGCAGTGCTAGAGCCAGGTACCAAGAGACCCAGTACTTC. Its protein is CSARARYQETQYF.

V gene TRBV7-3 combines with J gene TRBJ2-2, with 8 nucleotides matching TRBD1. CDR3 length: 14 residues. Unmatched junction bases numbered 12, after V lost 10 bases and J lost 8 bases. The germline V gene encodes CDR1 SGHTA and CDR2 FQGTGA. The CDR3, as DNA: TGTGCCACCCGTGCTGGGGACAGGCAAGGGGAGCTGTTTTTT. This encodes CATRAGDRQGELFF.

The chain is built from TRBV20-1 and TRBJ1-3, with TRBD1 matching over 7 bases. Germline V gives CDR1 DFQATT, CDR2 SNEGSKA (reference sequence). The CDR3 spans 15 residues. J was trimmed by 1 base and V by 6 bases; bases with no gene match: 9. In nucleotides, the CDR3 is TGCAGTGCACAACACAGGGGTCGGTCTGGAAACACCATATATTTT. Encoded protein: CSAQHRGRSGNTIYF.

The CDR3 nucleotides read TGTGCCAGCCAGACAGGCACACTCACCGGGGAGCTGTTTTTT. This encodes CASQTGTLTGELFF. This chain links TRBV27 with TRBJ2-2; a possible D gene is TRBD1 (6 bases). The V gene lost 8 bases and the J gene lost 4 bases, with 14 bases spanning the gap. The CDR3 is made up of 14 amino acids. CDR1 and CDR2 (germline): MNHEY, SMNVEV (reference sequence).

This clonotype was counted only a few times. The V call is TRBV2, the J call TRBJ2-5; D call uncertain. V was pared by 2 bases and J by 5 bases, with 3 bases between. This CDR3 region has 11 residues. Germline CDR1 reads SNHLY; CDR2 reads FYNNEI. CDR3 DNA sequence: TGTGCCAGCAGTGAATCGGAGACCCAGTACTTC. Translated, it gives CASSESETQYF. Full variable domain (outside the CDR3, taken from reference TRBV2 and TRBJ2-5): EPEVTQTPSHQVTQMGQEVILRCVPISNHLYFYWYRQILGQKVEFLVSFYNNEISEKSEIFDDQFSVERPDGSNFTLKIRSTKLEDSAMYFCASSESETQYFGPGTRLLVL.

J is TRBJ1-6 and V is TRBV27; a possible D gene is TRBD1 (5 bases). Germline V gene lookup returns CDR1 MNHEY and CDR2 SMNVEV (reference sequence). The CDR3 is 17 residues long. The V gene lost 4 bases and the J gene lost 7 bases, with 20 bases spanning the gap. CDR3 amino acids: CASSSHYQGGGNSPLHF. Written as DNA, the CDR3 is TGTGCCAGCAGTTCCCATTACCAGGGCGGGGGGAATTCACCCCTCCACTTT.

The chain employs TRBV11-2 and TRBJ2-1; TRBD2 matches 14 bases. Trimming removed 5 bases from V and 4 bases from J; junction bases left unmatched: 1. CDR3 length equals 15 residues. Germline V lookup: CDR1 SGHAT, CDR2 FQNNGV. Written as DNA, the CDR3 is TGTGCCAGCAGCCGGACTAGCGGGGGGTACAATGAGCAGTTCTTC. Protein sequence: CASSRTSGGYNEQFF.

This chain connects TRBV20-1 to TRBJ1-5; D is undetermined. The CDR3 has 15 amino acids. V gave up 1 base and J gave up 0 bases, with 10 bases separating them. CDR1 is DFQATT and CDR2 is SNEGSKA in the germline V gene (reference sequence). In nucleotides, the CDR3 is TGCAGTGCTAGAGTTTCAGTGTCTAGCAATCAGCCCCAGCATTTT. Amino acid sequence: CSARVSVSSNQPQHF.

This chain joins TRBV7-2 and TRBJ2-1, with 7 bases aligning to TRBD2. The CDR3 totals 15 residues. Germline V CDR1 and CDR2: SGHTA, FQGNSA. The V segment lost 5 bases and the J segment 6 bases; nucleotides outside the gene matches: 10. CDR3 DNA: TGTGCCAGCAGCCGTTGGGCTTCGGGGGGCAATGAGCAGTTCTTC. Its protein is CASSRWASGGNEQFF. The full variable domain, rest sourced from reference TRBV7-2 and TRBJ2-1, is GAGVSQSPSNKVTEKGKDVELRCDPISGHTALYWYRQSLGQGLEFLIYFQGNSAPDKSGLPSDRFSAERTGGSVSTLTIQRTQQEDSAVYLCASSRWASGGNEQFFGPGTRLTVL.

The chain has TRBV3-1 and TRBJ2-1, with D possibly being TRBD2 (6 bases). V was trimmed by 1 base and J by 9 bases, leaving 7 bases between them. Germline V gene lookup returns CDR1 LGHDT and CDR2 YNNKEL (reference sequence). The CDR3 extends over 12 amino acids. The CDR3 loop is CASSQGGGEQFF. DNA of the CDR3: TGTGCCAGCAGCCAAGGGGGAGGTGAGCAGTTCTTC.

The chain has TRBV24-1 and TRBJ1-5, with 8 bases matching TRBD1. The CDR3 sequence is 17 residues long. V gave up 0 bases and J gave up 0 bases; unmatched junction bases: 3. CDR1 and CDR2 (germline): KGHDR, SFDVKD. The CDR3 reads CATSDLGQGFSNQPQHF. CDR3 coding DNA: TGTGCCACCAGTGATTTGGGACAGGGTTTTAGCAATCAGCCCCAGCATTTT.

The CDR3: CATSADRAGNTEAFF. The DNA of the CDR3 is TGTGCCACCAGTGCCGACAGGGCAGGTAACACTGAAGCTTTCTTT. V usage is TRBV24-1 and J usage is TRBJ1-1, with TRBD1 identical over 7 bases. The CDR3 sequence is 15 residues long. From germline, CDR1 is KGHDR and CDR2 SFDVKD. Trimming removed 5 bases from V and 2 bases from J; junction bases left unmatched: 7.

The genes are TRBV7-2 and TRBJ2-7, with D possibly being TRBD1 (6 bases). CDR1 is SGHTA, CDR2 FQGNSA, per germline. V was shortened by 5 bases and J by 2 bases, with 10 bases between the two germline ends. The CDR3 covers 13 residues. The CDR3 sequence is CASSRGQPYEQYF. DNA for the CDR3: TGTGCCAGCAGCCGTGGACAGCCCTACGAGCAGTACTTC.

This clonotype was observed once. The chain combines TRBV25-1 with TRBJ2-5, with TRBD1 as a possible D gene (6 bases). In germline, CDR1 is MGHDK, CDR2 SYGVNS. V was trimmed by 2 bases and J by 7 bases, leaving 23 bases between them. This CDR3 has 17 amino acids. DNA for the CDR3: TGTGCCAGCAGTGAAGCGTCAGGGGCTCCGCTCCAGGGGACCCAGTACTTC. It codes for CASSEASGAPLQGTQYF. Drawing the rest from reference TRBV25-1 and TRBJ2-5, the complete variable domain is EADIYQTPRYLVIGTGKKITLECSQTMGHDKMYWYQQDPGMELHLIHYSYGVNSTEKGDLSSESTVSRIRTEHFPLTLESARPSHTSQYLCASSEASGAPLQGTQYFGPGTRLLVL.

The chain recombines TRBV20-1 with TRBJ1-2; 8 nucleotides agree with TRBD1. The germline V gene has CDR1 DFQATT and CDR2 SNEGSKA (reference sequence). This CDR3 is built from 12 residues. The V and J ends lost 5 bases and 4 bases, in that order; junction bases with no gene match: 3. As DNA, the CDR3 is TGCAGTGCTCGAACAGGGGGCTATGGCTACACCTTC. Translated, it gives CSARTGGYGYTF.